The entry below describes one TCR beta chain. What it binds is unknown. The record originates from a study of blood T cells in healthy people across ages. Together with a sample-barcoded 5' primer, a J-beta primer mix was included in a second PCR lasting roughly 6 to 12 cycles. Each of the cDNA molecules was tagged by a template-switch adaptor with 12 random nucleotides. MiXCR, applied by TCRdb to the 5' RACE reads, yields one record per CDR3 protein. The sample shows some 1.7 million distinct CDR3 sequences, about 30% of them seen only once. Donors were systemically healthy Caucasian individuals from Russia aged about 6 to 100 years. Staff drew 9 to 10 milliliters of peripheral blood from each donor. Study-wide findings and caveats: Strong correlation was found linking TCR beta diversity to naive T cell percentage.

The specimen sequenced was blood. This TCR derives from a woman aged 25 to 39 in good health.

The CDR3 loop is CASSVAGGHGYTF. In DNA form, the CDR3 reads TGTGCCAGCAGCGTAGCCGGGGGGCATGGCTACACCTTC. The chain carries TRBV9 and TRBJ1-2; D may be TRBD1 (6 bases). The CDR3 consists of 13 residues. Germline CDR1 and CDR2: SGDLS and YYNGEE. Trimming took off 0 bases at V and 6 bases at J, with 9 bases between the two ends.